These 14 T cell receptor beta chains were all obtained from the same sample, sequenced in a study of tumor and adjacent non-tumor tissue in lung cancer. TCRbeta libraries were built with three rounds of nested PCR, modified from ARM-PCR. From the multiplex PCR reads, TCRdb called clonotypes with MiXCR, one entry per CDR3 protein. The table records 75,000 to 80,000 distinct CDR3 sequences, over 65% of them present only once. This sample's RNA came from whole unsorted tissue. The normal lung tissue was taken more than 3 cm from the tumor edge. Sample: distant non-tumor lung tissue. Receptor source: a man aged 70 or older with non-small cell lung cancer.

The genes are TRBV9 and TRBJ2-2; 7 bases are shared with TRBD2. The V and J ends lost 9 bases and 2 bases, in that order; junction bases with no gene match: 7. CDR3 size: 14 residues. Germline CDR1 and CDR2: SGDLS and YYNGEE. CDR3 region: CATQREPNTGELFF. In DNA, the CDR3 is TGTGCCACCCAGCGGGAACCCAACACCGGGGAGCTGTTTTTT.

Comments on this clonotype: The junction and the germline gene differ at one end; a read error may be behind it. V and J are TRBV11-3 and TRBJ2-3; tentatively, D is TRBD2 (5 bases). Per the germline V gene, CDR1 is SGHNT and CDR2 is YENEEA. This CDR3 is built from 15 residues. CDR3 region: CARTRREVSTDTQYF. The CDR3 nucleotides are TGTGCCAGGACTCGTCGGGAAGTAAGCACAGATACGCAATATTTT.

Judged by abundance, this clonotype is medium-sized. V gene TRBV28 combines with J gene TRBJ2-1; no reliable D call. This CDR3 contains 14 residues. Germline V gene data show CDR1 as MDHEN and CDR2 as SYDVKM. Deletions cut 5 bases from V and 9 bases from J, with 17 bases between. The CDR3 region is CASSLTLLDPEQFF. Written as DNA, the CDR3 is TGTGCCAGCAGTCTAACCCTTTTGGATCCTGAGCAGTTCTTC.

On this clonotype: Since the CDR3 does not end with the conserved phenylalanine or tryptophan, this likely comes from a read error. This chain links TRBV6-1 with TRBJ1-3; D not resolved. CDR1 is MNHNS, CDR2 SASEGT, per germline. The CDR3 is 15 amino acids. V lost 1 base and J lost 1, with 8 bases in between. The CDR3: CASSEVESSGNTIYC. The CDR3 bases are TGTGCCAGCAGTGAAGTCGAGAGTTCTGGAAACACCATATATTGT.

In the case of this clonotype: The CDR3 ends on some other residue instead of the conserved phenylalanine or tryptophan, so this is likely a read error. The chain uses TRBV6-6 and TRBJ1-5; TRBD1 matches at 7 bases. CDR3 length: 19 amino acids. The V gene end was trimmed by 2 bases and the J gene end by 2 bases; junction bases not matched to a gene: 15. The germline V gene encodes CDR1 MNHNY and CDR2 SVGAGI (reference sequence). The CDR3 sequence: CASSYPRQGVRGGNQPQHL. The CDR3 nucleotides read TGTGCCAGCAGTTACCCCAGACAGGGTGTCCGAGGGGGCAATCAGCCCCAGCATCTT.

The CDR3 DNA sequence: TGTGCCAGCAGTAGTCCTCGTGCTCCAAATTCACCCCTCCACTTT. Its translation: CASSSPRAPNSPLHF. The genes are TRBV6-2 or TRBV6-3 and TRBJ1-6; no definite D call. This CDR3 contains 15 residues. V lost 5 bases and J 7 bases, leaving 15 bases between the germline ends. The germline gives CDR1 MNHEY, CDR2 SVGEGT.

As to this clonotype: No conserved phenylalanine or tryptophan ends this CDR3, so it is likely a read error. The DNA is left out, because the CDR3 cannot be placed on it with certainty; the CDR3 is given as TCRdb lists it. This chain connects TRBV21-1 to TRBJ1-1. TRBV21-1 counts as a pseudogene. The CDR3 adds up to 16 amino acids, both ends counted. The CDR3 protein is CASSKERTPEPSTLGM.

The gene calls are TRBV29-1 and TRBJ2-3; a weak D match, TRBD1 (5 bases). The closer fit of TRBJ1-5 to the DNA end suggests the J call may be wrong. Germline CDR1 and CDR2: SQVTM and ANQGSEA. The CDR3 covers 16 residues. The CDR3 sequence: CSVVGTSGGSTDTQHF. In DNA, the CDR3 is TGCAGCGTAGTCGGGACTAGCGGGGGTAGCACAGATACGCAGCATTTT.

About this clonotype itself: A much larger clone lies one base from this, so it may be a read error. The chain uses TRBV7-9 and TRBJ2-7; D is undetermined. The germline gives CDR1 SEHNR, CDR2 FQNEAQ (reference sequence). The CDR3 length is 15 residues. This CDR3 is CASSSPLDSSYQQYF. CDR3 nucleotide sequence: TGTGCCAGCAGCTCCCCCCTCGATAGTTCCTACCAGCAGTACTTC.

Concerning this clonotype itself: One end of the junction fails to match germline, which may point to a read error. The chain recombines TRBV2 with TRBJ1-5; TRBD1 aligns across 9 bases. CDR3 size: 15 residues. Germline V gene sequence: CDR1 SNHLY, CDR2 FYNNEI. CDR3 coding DNA: TGTGCCATCAGTGAAGGGGGACAGGGAAAGCAGCCCCAGCATTTT. Protein product: CAISEGGQGKQPQHF. Full variable domain (rest looked up from reference TRBV2 and TRBJ1-5): EPEVTQTPSHQVTQMGQEVILRCVPISNHLYFYWYRQILGQKVEFLVSFYNNEISEKSEIFDDQFSVERPDGSNFTLKIRSTKLEDSAMYFCAISEGGQGKQPQHFGDGTRLSIL.

The chain is built from TRBV20-1 and TRBJ1-5; possible D gene TRBD1, 6 bases. This CDR3 is 14 amino acids long. Deletions cut 5 bases from V and 9 bases from J, with 20 bases between. Germline V gives CDR1 DFQATT, CDR2 SNEGSKA (reference sequence). The CDR3 loop is CSARTPQGPGPQHF. The CDR3 coding sequence is TGCAGTGCTCGAACACCACAGGGACCTGGGCCCCAGCATTTT.

As to this clonotype: Given the absence of the conserved phenylalanine or tryptophan at the CDR3 end, a read error is likely. The J gene is TRBJ2-2, the V gene TRBV29-1; the D gene is possibly TRBD1 (5 bases). CDR1 and CDR2 (germline): SQVTM, ANQGSEA. The CDR3 is 14 residues long. Trimming left V 3 bases short and J 1 base short, with 9 bases between. CDR3: CSVDWQGNTGELFY. CDR3 sequence (DNA): TGCAGCGTTGACTGGCAGGGGAACACCGGGGAGCTGTTTTAT.

The chain combines TRBV6-5 with TRBJ2-2; possible D gene TRBD2, 6 bases. Germline CDR1 is MNHEY and CDR2 is SVGAGI. The CDR3 spans 13 residues. The V end was cut by 4 bases, the J end by 9 bases, with 12 bases between. The DNA of the CDR3 is TGTGCCAGCAGTTGGAGGGGAATGAGGGAGCTGTTTTTT. The encoded protein is CASSWRGMRELFF.

On this clonotype: The junction differs from germline at one of its ends, possibly a read error. The chain links TRBV10-3 to TRBJ1-4; TRBD1 is a possible D gene (6 bases). CDR3 length equals 14 residues. Germline loops: CDR1 ENHRY, CDR2 SYGVKD. The CDR3 sequence is CTITDRTTNEKLFF. CDR3 DNA: TGTACCATCACCGACAGGACTACTAATGAAAAACTGTTTTTT.